This T cell receptor (beta chain) was profiled in a study of blood T cells in healthy people across ages. Then a second PCR, running about 6 to 12 cycles, was carried out with a sample-barcoded 5' primer and a J-beta primer mix. TCRdb re-called the 5' RACE reads through MiXCR, storing one row per CDR3 protein. The sample lists 650,000 to 800,000 distinct CDR3 sequences, roughly half occurring once. The V gene lost 3 bases and the J gene lost 2 bases, with 9 bases spanning the gap. CDR3 length: 14 residues. The germline V gene has CDR1 KGHSH and CDR2 LQKENI. The chain uses TRBV18 and TRBJ2-3; D ambiguous. This TCR was sampled from a woman aged 80 or over in good health. The sequenced sample was blood. The CDR3 nucleotides are TGTGCCAGCTCACCGGAATACCTCACAGATACGCAGTATTTT. Its translation: CASSPEYLTDTQYF.